The clone carrying this TCR beta chain occurred once. Its antigen remains unidentified. Per-sample yields of isolated PBMCs were at least 6.5 million. The second PCR ran about 6 to 11 cycles with a sample-barcoded 5' primer and J-beta primers. Unique molecular identifiers of 12 random nucleotides labeled each cDNA. A single record per CDR3 protein comes from TCRdb applying MiXCR to the 5' RACE reads. There are 1.5 million to 1.8 million distinct CDR3 sequences in the sample; 35% to 45% occur only once, and about 4% lies in the top ten. The data are from a study of blood T cells in healthy people across ages. Overall study results and limits: As naive T cell percentage varied, TCR beta diversity correlated strongly with it.

The CDR3 spans 15 residues. The V end lost 0 bases, the J end lost 4 bases, and 12 bases lay between the germline ends. CDR1 DFQATT and CDR2 SNEGSKA come from the germline V gene (reference sequence). Sequencing was performed on blood. The TCR sequence derives from a woman aged 18-35 years in good health. This chain links TRBV20-1 with TRBJ2-2; possibly TRBD2 for D (5 bases). Here the CDR3 reads CSARDLPGSTGELFF. DNA of the CDR3: TGCAGTGCTAGAGATCTGCCGGGGAGCACCGGGGAGCTGTTTTTT.